The 26 T cell receptor beta chains presented below share a single source sample, sequenced in a study of response to subunit inactivated influenza vaccine. TCRdb processed the RT-PCR reads anew with MiXCR; each CDR3 protein has one entry. Of about 580,000 distinct CDR3 sequences in the sample, 13% to 15% were seen once. The sample in question was PBMCs from blood, obtained approximately 12 days after vaccination. Source of these receptors: a man in his fifties or sixties who received an inactivated influenza vaccine.

This clonotype was seen a handful of times. The rearrangement links TRBV7-9 to TRBJ2-7; maybe TRBD1 (6 bases). With 5 bases removed from V and 7 bases from J, the gap between germline ends came to 21 bases. Germline lookup yields CDR1 SEHNR and CDR2 FQNEAQ (reference sequence). CDR3 length: 15 amino acids. CDR3 in DNA: TGTGCCAGCAGCCCTAACAGGGCACCCAGGCAGGAGCAGTACTTC. Encoded protein: CASSPNRAPRQEQYF.

The V gene is TRBV24-1, the J gene TRBJ2-1, with D tentatively TRBD1 or TRBD2 (5 bases each). This CDR3 has 16 residues. Trimming left V 3 bases short and J 10 bases short, with 21 bases between. CDR1 and CDR2 (germline): KGHDR, SFDVKD. Written as DNA, the CDR3 is TGTGCCACCAGTGATCAGGACTCGGGGCAGCGCAAAGAGCAGTTCTTC. As protein: CATSDQDSGQRKEQFF.

The genes are TRBV5-1 and TRBJ2-1; D call uncertain. This CDR3 has 15 amino acids. The V gene lost 4 bases and the J gene lost 4 bases, with 15 bases spanning the gap. Germline CDR1 reads SGHRS; CDR2 reads YFSETQ. In nucleotides, the CDR3 is TGCGCCAGCAGCCGAACCCCGGATCTATACAATGAGCAGTTCTTC. This encodes CASSRTPDLYNEQFF. The whole variable domain, filled in from reference TRBV5-1 and TRBJ2-1, reads KAGVTQTPRYLIKTRGQQVTLSCSPISGHRSVSWYQQTPGQGLQFLFEYFSETQRNKGNFPGRFSGRQFSNSRSEMNVSTLELGDSALYLCASSRTPDLYNEQFFGPGTRLTVL.

This clonotype was detected a few times. This chain connects TRBV7-8 to TRBJ1-5, with 7 bases matching TRBD1. The germline CDR1 and CDR2 sequences are SGHVS and FQNEAQ. Trimming took 2 bases from V and 6 from J; bases not matched to a gene: 7. This CDR3 has 15 residues. CDR3 sequence: CASSLKRQGGQPQHF. DNA of the CDR3: TGTGCCAGCAGCTTAAAGAGACAGGGAGGTCAGCCCCAGCATTTT.

This clonotype came up a few times. The chain joins TRBV29-1 to TRBJ1-5; 9 nucleotides match TRBD1. Germline CDR1 SQVTM, CDR2 ANQGSEA. CDR3 size: 13 residues. J was trimmed by 2 bases and V by 6 bases; bases with no gene match: 2. The CDR3 coding sequence is TGCAGCGTGCGGGACAGGGGCAATCAGCCCCAGCATTTT. It is translated as CSVRDRGNQPQHF.

V and J are TRBV29-1 and TRBJ2-3, with TRBD2 matching 13 bases. CDR1 and CDR2 from the germline V gene are SQVTM and ANQGSEA. This CDR3 has 15 amino acids. Losses at the gene ends were 7 bases for V and 1 base for J; bases not matched to a gene: 5. CDR3 residues: CSEVGLAGGTDTQYF. The DNA for the CDR3 is TGCAGCGAAGTAGGACTAGCGGGAGGCACAGATACGCAGTATTTT.

This chain connects TRBV14 to TRBJ1-2; no clear D. The V and J ends lost 4 bases and 4 bases respectively, with 13 bases between them. The CDR3 extends over 14 amino acids. Germline CDR1 is SGHDN and CDR2 is FVKESK. CDR3 loop: CASSPDVGGYGYTF. CDR3 DNA: TGTGCCAGCAGCCCCGACGTGGGCGGCTATGGCTACACCTTC.

This chain uses TRBV6-2 or TRBV6-3 with TRBJ2-5; D possibly corresponds to TRBD2 (5 bases). The length of the CDR3 is 19 residues. Germline CDR1 MNHEY, CDR2 SVGEGT. V was pared by 1 base and J by 4 bases, with 25 bases between. In DNA, the CDR3 is TGTGCCAGCAGTTACTTACCCCCCCGGGGAGAGACGGATCTAGAGACCCAGTACTTC. It translates to CASSYLPPRGETDLETQYF.

This clonotype was detected only a few times. This sequence joins TRBV9 and TRBJ2-2, with 10 bases identical to TRBD2. The germline V gene has CDR1 SGDLS and CDR2 YYNGEE. The V and J ends lost 2 bases and 5 bases, in that order; junction bases with no gene match: 9. The CDR3 contains 17 residues. Here the CDR3 DNA reads TGTGCCAGCAGCGTGACTAGCGGGCCGCGACAGACCGGGGAGCTGTTTTTT. Translation: CASSVTSGPRQTGELFF.

This clonotype was observed a few times. The CDR3 protein is CASSLTGKVAFF. CDR3 bases: TGTGCCAGCAGCCTCACAGGGAAAGTGGCTTTCTTT. The chain joins TRBV6-5 to TRBJ1-1; weak D call: TRBD1 (6 bases). Trimming left V 6 bases short and J 11 bases short, with 16 bases between. The germline CDR1 and CDR2 sequences are MNHEY and SVGAGI. The CDR3 has 12 residues.

This clonotype was observed a few times. The gene calls are TRBV29-1 and TRBJ2-5; the match to TRBD2 covers 10 bases. Germline CDR1 is SQVTM and CDR2 is ANQGSEA. The CDR3 has 18 residues. Germline trimming cut 3 bases from V and 5 bases from J; bases unmatched to any gene: 18. For the CDR3, the DNA is TGCAGCGTTGACTCATATAAGCGGGAGGGCCAAGCCGACGAGACCCAGTACTTC. Translation: CSVDSYKREGQADETQYF. The entire variable domain, with the rest obtained from reference TRBV29-1 and TRBJ2-5, is as follows: SAVISQKPSRDICQRGTSLTIQCQVDSQVTMMFWYRQQPGQSLTLIATANQGSEATYESGFVIDKFPISRPNLTFSTLTVSNMSPEDSSIYLCSVDSYKREGQADETQYFGPGTRLLVL.

V usage is TRBV12-3 or TRBV12-4 and J usage is TRBJ2-3, with 7 bases identical to TRBD1. This CDR3 comprises 15 residues. V shed 4 bases and J 1 base; nucleotides not matched to a gene: 5. CDR3 in DNA: TGTGCCAGCAGTTCCGGACAGGATGGCACAGATACGCAGTATTTT. Residues: CASSSGQDGTDTQYF.

This clonotype has only a few counts. V gene TRBV12-3 or TRBV12-4 combines with J gene TRBJ2-3, with no clear D. The CDR3 totals 14 residues. The germline V and J ends were trimmed by 5 bases and 0 bases, with 9 bases remaining between them. CDR3 DNA: TGTGCCAGCAGTGAGTCCTCTAGCACAGATACGCAGTATTTT. As protein: CASSESSSTDTQYF.

This clonotype was recorded a few times. The CDR3, as DNA: TGTGCCAGCAGTGAAAGACGGGGTAGCGGGGGCCCCAACACCGGGGAGCTGTTTTTT. Its translation: CASSERRGSGGPNTGELFF. This chain connects TRBV6-1 to TRBJ2-2, with 9 nucleotides matching TRBD2. The CDR3 has 19 amino acids. Germline trimming cut 2 bases from V and 2 bases from J; bases unmatched to any gene: 12. Per the germline V gene, CDR1 is MNHNS and CDR2 is SASEGT.

Points on this clonotype: A much larger clone differs from this one at a single base, so this may be a read error. The chain employs TRBV10-3 and TRBJ2-2; D unclear. The V end was cut by 8 bases, the J end by 3 bases, with 7 bases between. The CDR3 spans 12 residues. CDR1 is ENHRY and CDR2 is SYGVKD in the germline V gene. CDR3 sequence: CAISEYTGELFF. CDR3 in DNA: TGTGCCATCTCGGAATACACCGGGGAGCTGTTTTTT.

The chain is built from TRBV29-1 and TRBJ1-1; 9 nucleotides agree with TRBD1. The germline CDR1 and CDR2 sequences are SQVTM and ANQGSEA. J lost 4 bases, V lost 0 bases, and 0 bases had no gene match. This CDR3 comprises 13 residues. DNA for the CDR3: TGCAGCGTTGAAGAGACAGGGGGCACTGAAGCTTTCTTT. Amino acid sequence: CSVEETGGTEAFF.

This clonotype has a handful of counts. The chain couples TRBV6-1 to TRBJ2-3, with D possibly being TRBD2 (5 bases). Germline values: CDR1 MNHNS, CDR2 SASEGT. Trimming left V 6 bases short and J 4 bases short, with 20 bases between. The CDR3 runs 16 residues. The CDR3 DNA is TGTGCCAGCAGCGAACCGGCACGGACTGGGGCAGATACGCAGTATTTT. Translating it yields CASSEPARTGADTQYF.

The J gene is TRBJ2-5, the V gene TRBV15; possibly TRBD2 for D (5 bases). Germline V CDR1 and CDR2: LNHNV, YYDKDF (reference sequence). The CDR3 has 15 residues. The germline V and J ends were trimmed by 3 bases and 5 bases, with 16 bases remaining between them. The CDR3 sequence: CATSRFPGLGETQYF. CDR3 DNA: TGTGCCACCAGCAGGTTCCCAGGACTGGGGGAGACCCAGTACTTC.

This clonotype has just a few counts. The rearrangement links TRBV24-1 to TRBJ1-5, with TRBD1 as a possible D gene (5 bases). CDR1 KGHDR and CDR2 SFDVKD come from the germline V gene. CDR3 length: 14 residues. V was clipped by 5 bases and J by 4 bases, with 11 bases between them. The CDR3 DNA is TGTGCCACCAGTGCTGGGGACGGGAATCAGCCCCAGCATTTT. The encoded protein is CATSAGDGNQPQHF.

The rearrangement links TRBV7-2 to TRBJ1-5, with TRBD1 as a possible D gene (5 bases). Trimming pared 0 bases from V and 6 bases from J, leaving 12 bases between. CDR3 size: 15 residues. CDR1 SGHTA and CDR2 FQGNSA come from the germline V gene. The CDR3 here is CASSLARGAGQPQHF. The DNA of the CDR3 is TGTGCCAGCAGCTTAGCACGCGGGGCTGGTCAGCCCCAGCATTTT.

This clonotype was observed a few times. The chain employs TRBV25-1 and TRBJ1-1, with a weak D call TRBD1 (5 bases). This CDR3 has 11 amino acids. Germline V gene sequence: CDR1 MGHDK, CDR2 SYGVNS. The V gene lost 7 bases and the J gene lost 8 bases, with 11 bases spanning the gap. Here the CDR3 reads CASIRGVEAFF. For the CDR3, the DNA is TGTGCCAGCATACGGGGCGTAGAAGCTTTCTTT.

This clonotype was picked up a small number of times. The V gene is TRBV12-3 or TRBV12-4, the J gene TRBJ2-1; 8 positions agree with TRBD1. The trim removed 0 bases at V and 6 bases at J, leaving 7 bases unmatched. The CDR3 extends over 16 amino acids. The CDR3 nucleotides read TGTGCCAGCAGTTTAGCGCGAGGCAGGGGGCCCAATGAGCAGTTCTTC. It translates to CASSLARGRGPNEQFF.

This clonotype was detected ten times or more. The chain combines TRBV20-1 with TRBJ2-3, with 9 bases that match TRBD2. V lost 2 bases to trimming and J lost 3 bases; unmatched junction nucleotides: 0. Germline lookup yields CDR1 DFQATT and CDR2 SNEGSKA (reference sequence). This CDR3 spans 13 amino acids. The CDR3 protein is CSARLAGTDTQYF. The CDR3, as DNA: TGCAGTGCTAGACTAGCGGGAACAGATACGCAGTATTTT.

This clonotype occurred a few times. The chain is built from TRBV20-1 and TRBJ1-2, with TRBD1 identical over 8 bases. CDR3 size: 12 residues. The junction had 5 bases not matched to a gene; V was cut back by 3 bases and J by 8 bases. Germline assignment: CDR1 DFQATT and CDR2 SNEGSKA (reference sequence). CDR3: CSASTGTGGYTF. DNA for the CDR3: TGCAGTGCTAGTACCGGGACAGGAGGCTACACCTTC.

V and J are TRBV10-3 and TRBJ2-7; 13 bases are a match to TRBD2. CDR3 length equals 14 residues. Germline V CDR1 and CDR2: ENHRY, SYGVKD. The CDR3 sequence is CAAGGTSGIVGQYF. In nucleotides, the CDR3 is TGTGCAGCGGGCGGGACTAGCGGGATTGTGGGGCAGTACTTC.

Only a few counts were recorded for this clonotype. The chain is built from TRBV12-3 or TRBV12-4 and TRBJ2-5; the D gene could be TRBD1 or TRBD2 (7 bases each). This CDR3 has 16 residues. V lost 3 bases and J 2 bases, leaving 16 bases between the germline ends. CDR3 nucleotide sequence: TGTGCCAGCAGTTTTCAGGGGGGGTGGGGGCAAGAGACCCAGTACTTC. The encoded protein is CASSFQGGWGQETQYF.